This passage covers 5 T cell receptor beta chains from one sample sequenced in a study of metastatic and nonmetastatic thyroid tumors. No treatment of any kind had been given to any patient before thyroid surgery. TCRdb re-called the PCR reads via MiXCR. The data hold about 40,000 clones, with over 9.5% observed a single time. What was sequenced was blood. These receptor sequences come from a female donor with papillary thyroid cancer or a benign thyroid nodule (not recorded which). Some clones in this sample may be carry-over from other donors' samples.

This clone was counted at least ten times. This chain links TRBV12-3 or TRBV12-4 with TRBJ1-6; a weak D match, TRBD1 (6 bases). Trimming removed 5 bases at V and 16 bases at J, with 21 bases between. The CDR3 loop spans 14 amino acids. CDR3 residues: CASSLQTGYGLLHF. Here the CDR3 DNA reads TGTGCCAGCAGTCTACAGACAGGCTATGGCTTACTCCACTTT.

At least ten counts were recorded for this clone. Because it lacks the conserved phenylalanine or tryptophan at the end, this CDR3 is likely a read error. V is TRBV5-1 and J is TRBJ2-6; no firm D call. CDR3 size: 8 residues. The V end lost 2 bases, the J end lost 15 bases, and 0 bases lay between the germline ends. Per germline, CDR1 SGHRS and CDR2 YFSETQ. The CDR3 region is CASSFLTS. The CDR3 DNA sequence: TGCGCCAGCAGCTTCCTGACTAGC.

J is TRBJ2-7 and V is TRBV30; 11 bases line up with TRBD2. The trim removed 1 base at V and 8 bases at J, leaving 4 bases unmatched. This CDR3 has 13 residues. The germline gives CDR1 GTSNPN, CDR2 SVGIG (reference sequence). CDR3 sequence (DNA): TGTGCCTGGAGTGCGCGGACTAGCGGGCAGCAGTACTTC. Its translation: CAWSARTSGQQYF.

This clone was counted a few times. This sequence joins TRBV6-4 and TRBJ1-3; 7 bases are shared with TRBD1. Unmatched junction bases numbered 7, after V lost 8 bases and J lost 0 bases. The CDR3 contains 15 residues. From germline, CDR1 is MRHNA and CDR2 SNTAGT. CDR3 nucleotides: TGTGCCAGCGGCCTACGGGACAGCTCTGGAAACACCATATATTTT. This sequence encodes CASGLRDSSGNTIYF.

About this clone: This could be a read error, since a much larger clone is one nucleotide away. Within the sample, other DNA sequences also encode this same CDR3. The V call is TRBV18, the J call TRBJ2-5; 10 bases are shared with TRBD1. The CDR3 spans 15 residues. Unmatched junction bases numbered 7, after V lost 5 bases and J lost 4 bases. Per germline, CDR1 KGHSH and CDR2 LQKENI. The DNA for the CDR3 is TGTGCCAGCTCAAACCCTGACAGGGGGCGAGAGACCCAGTACTTC. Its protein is CASSNPDRGRETQYF. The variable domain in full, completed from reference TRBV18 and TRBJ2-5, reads NAGVMQNPRHLVRRRGQEARLRCSPMKGHSHVYWYRQLPEEGLKFMVYLQKENIIDESGMPKERFSAEFPKEGPSILRIQQVVRGDSAAYFCASSNPDRGRETQYFGPGTRLLVL.